This is a list of T cell receptor beta chains from one sample in a study of Tregs in tolerant kidney transplant recipients. Sequencing was performed with immunoSEQ multiplex PCR; in TCRdb, only in-frame clones are kept and a portion is missing. Of 9,500 to 11,000 clones detected, about 90% appear once; the ten largest clones hold about 5.8%. Their recognized antigens are unknown. The sequences come from Tregs from blood cultured with allogeneic cells, collected before the transplant. The receptor set was obtained from a human patient who received a combined kidney and bone marrow transplant. Each CDR3 is given without its conserved first and last residue.

ATSRDKPYEQY TRBJ2-7 TRBV15
ASSHGTLTYEQY TRBJ2-7 TRBV4-2
ASSFRLAGGVNTGELF TRBJ2-2 TRBV2
ASSPRQWSVRAPI TRBJ2-4 TRBV14
ASSLEGKDTTDTQY TRBJ2-3 TRBV5-1
ASSWQGIITEAF TRBJ1-1 TRBV7-9
ASGIDTGLSSYNSPLH TRBJ1-6 TRBV12-5
ASSQILNRGNYGYT TRBJ1-2 TRBV16
ASSLDTGYTEAF TRBJ1-1 TRBV7-2
ASSEWRGGAAEKLF TRBJ1-4 TRBV25-1
ASRPQNYGYT TRBJ1-2 TRBV28
ASSLDSSYEQY TRBJ2-7 TRBV7-2
ASSLDRDPEVDEQF TRBJ2-1 TRBV11-2
ASSLQGGRPDTQY TRBJ2-3 TRBV9
AISKTGVTQY TRBJ2-3 TRBV10-3
ASSAPGQVFEKLF TRBJ1-4 TRBV6-1
ASSIRRGIADTQY TRBJ2-3 TRBV7-9
ASSRTAAGTLH TRBJ1-6 TRBV5-1
ATSRDRINRSPLH TRBJ1-6 TRBV15
ASSSDSGNQPQH TRBJ1-5 TRBV6-1
AGSYLIKRADTEAF TRBJ1-1 TRBV6-5
ASGDPYGTLWRLSGNTIY TRBJ1-3 TRBV28
ASSVDRVYGYT TRBJ1-2 TRBV6-5
ASSPDSSYNEQF TRBJ2-1 TRBV7-2
ASSQAPGGVWIMNTEAF TRBJ1-1 TRBV4-3
SVMTGVYEQY TRBJ2-7 TRBV29-1
ASSVGWRMGYT TRBJ1-2 TRBV6-5
SSRTSETDTQY TRBJ2-3 TRBV29-1